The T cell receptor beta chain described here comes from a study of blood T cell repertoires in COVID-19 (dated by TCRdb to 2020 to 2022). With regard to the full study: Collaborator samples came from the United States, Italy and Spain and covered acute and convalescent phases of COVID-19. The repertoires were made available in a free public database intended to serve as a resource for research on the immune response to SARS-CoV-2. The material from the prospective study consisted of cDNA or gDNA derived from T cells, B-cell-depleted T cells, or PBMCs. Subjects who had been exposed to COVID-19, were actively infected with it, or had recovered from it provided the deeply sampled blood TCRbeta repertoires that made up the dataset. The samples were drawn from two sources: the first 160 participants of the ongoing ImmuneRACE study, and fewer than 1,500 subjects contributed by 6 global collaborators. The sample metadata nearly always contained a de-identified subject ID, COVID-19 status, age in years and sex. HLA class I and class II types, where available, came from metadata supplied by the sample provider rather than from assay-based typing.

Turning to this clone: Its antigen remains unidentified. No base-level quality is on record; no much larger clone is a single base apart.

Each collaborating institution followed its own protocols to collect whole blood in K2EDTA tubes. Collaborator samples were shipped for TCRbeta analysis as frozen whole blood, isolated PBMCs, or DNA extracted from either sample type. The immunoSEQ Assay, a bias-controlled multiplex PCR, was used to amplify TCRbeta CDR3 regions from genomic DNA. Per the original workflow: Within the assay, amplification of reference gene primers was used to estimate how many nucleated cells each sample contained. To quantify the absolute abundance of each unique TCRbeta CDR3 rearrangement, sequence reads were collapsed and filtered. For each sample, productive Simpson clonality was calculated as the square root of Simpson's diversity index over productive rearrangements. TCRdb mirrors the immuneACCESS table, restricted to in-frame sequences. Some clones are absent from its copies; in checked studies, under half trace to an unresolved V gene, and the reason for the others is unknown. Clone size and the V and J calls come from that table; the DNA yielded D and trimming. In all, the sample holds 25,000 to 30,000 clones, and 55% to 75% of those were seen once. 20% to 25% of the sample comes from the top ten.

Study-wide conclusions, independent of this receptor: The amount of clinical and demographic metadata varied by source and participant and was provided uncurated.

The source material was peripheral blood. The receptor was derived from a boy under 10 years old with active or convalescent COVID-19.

In nucleotide form, the sequence is TGCGCCAGCAGGGGACTAGCGGGGACCGGGGAGCTGTTTTTT. This codes for CASRGLAGTGELFF. In this chain, TRBV10-1 is recombined with TRBJ2-2, with 13 middle bases fitting TRBD2. For CDR1 and CDR2, the germline V gene (reference sequence) lists WNHNN and SYGVQD. The CDR3, from cysteine to phenylalanine, totals 14 residues. Only the CDR3 region is kept as DNA, spanning 42 bases read in frame from base 1. The germline V and J ends show losses of 6 bases and 5 bases respectively, and no gene match explains 0 bases of the junction.